The 6 T cell receptor beta chains below all came from one sample that was sequenced in a study of blood T cell repertoires in COVID-19. Libraries were prepared by immunoSEQ multiplex PCR; TCRdb keeps only in-frame clonotypes and omits some of them. The sample lists under 200,000 clones, roughly 83% occurring once. Source material: peripheral blood. The receptors stem from a middle-aged woman with COVID-19, enrolled during active disease.

The V and J genes are TRBV5-1 and TRBJ1-4; TRBD1 might be the D (5 bases). V was cut by 4 bases and J by 6 bases, with 13 bases left in between. CDR1 is SGHRS and CDR2 is YFSETQ in the germline V gene. The CDR3 has 14 amino acids. This CDR3 reads CASSRRGGDEKLFF. CDR3 coding DNA: TGCGCCAGCAGCCGCCGCGGAGGGGATGAAAAACTGTTTTTT.

This clone was seen many times. The gene calls are TRBV7-2 and TRBJ1-2; 8 bases match TRBD1. After removal of 5 bases from V and 7 bases from J, the junction contained 12 bases not matched to a gene. CDR1 and CDR2 (germline): SGHTA, FQGNSA. The CDR3 extends over 15 amino acids. The CDR3 DNA follows: TGTGCCAGCAGCCCCAGGACAGGGTGGGACTCTGGCTACACCTTC. Amino acid sequence: CASSPRTGWDSGYTF.

This chain links TRBV20-1 with TRBJ1-1; 9 bases fit TRBD1. The length of the CDR3 is 11 residues. Germline CDR1 DFQATT, CDR2 SNEGSKA (reference sequence). V gave up 8 bases and J gave up 4 bases; unmatched junction bases: 2. The CDR3 here is CSTDRGTEAFF. DNA for the CDR3: TGCAGTACGGACAGGGGCACTGAAGCTTTCTTT.

The rearrangement uses TRBV5-8 and TRBJ2-2; 10 nucleotides align to TRBD1. This CDR3 contains 16 residues. V was pared by 4 bases and J by 2 bases, with 5 bases of the junction left unmatched. Germline values: CDR1 SGHTS, CDR2 YDEGEE. The CDR3 here is CASSRRDRGNTGELFF. The CDR3 coding sequence is TGTGCCAGCAGCCGCCGGGACAGGGGAAACACCGGGGAGCTGTTTTTT.

V gene TRBV12-5 combines with J gene TRBJ2-1, with 8 bases aligning to TRBD2. Germline V gives CDR1 LGHNT, CDR2 FRNRAP. Trimming took 2 bases from V and 5 from J; bases not matched to a gene: 2. The CDR3 length is 14 residues. The CDR3 reads CASGLTSGDNEQFF. The CDR3 DNA reads TGTGCTAGTGGTTTGACTAGCGGTGACAATGAGCAGTTCTTC.

This sequence joins TRBV4-1 and TRBJ1-3; possibly TRBD1 for D (6 bases). Germline CDR1 is MGHRA and CDR2 is YSYEKL. The V end lost 2 bases, the J end lost 0 bases, and 14 bases lay between the germline ends. The CDR3 loop spans 17 amino acids. The CDR3 protein is CASSQTGRQLSGNTIYF. The CDR3 region has the DNA TGCGCCAGCAGCCAAACAGGGCGCCAACTCTCTGGAAACACCATATATTTT.